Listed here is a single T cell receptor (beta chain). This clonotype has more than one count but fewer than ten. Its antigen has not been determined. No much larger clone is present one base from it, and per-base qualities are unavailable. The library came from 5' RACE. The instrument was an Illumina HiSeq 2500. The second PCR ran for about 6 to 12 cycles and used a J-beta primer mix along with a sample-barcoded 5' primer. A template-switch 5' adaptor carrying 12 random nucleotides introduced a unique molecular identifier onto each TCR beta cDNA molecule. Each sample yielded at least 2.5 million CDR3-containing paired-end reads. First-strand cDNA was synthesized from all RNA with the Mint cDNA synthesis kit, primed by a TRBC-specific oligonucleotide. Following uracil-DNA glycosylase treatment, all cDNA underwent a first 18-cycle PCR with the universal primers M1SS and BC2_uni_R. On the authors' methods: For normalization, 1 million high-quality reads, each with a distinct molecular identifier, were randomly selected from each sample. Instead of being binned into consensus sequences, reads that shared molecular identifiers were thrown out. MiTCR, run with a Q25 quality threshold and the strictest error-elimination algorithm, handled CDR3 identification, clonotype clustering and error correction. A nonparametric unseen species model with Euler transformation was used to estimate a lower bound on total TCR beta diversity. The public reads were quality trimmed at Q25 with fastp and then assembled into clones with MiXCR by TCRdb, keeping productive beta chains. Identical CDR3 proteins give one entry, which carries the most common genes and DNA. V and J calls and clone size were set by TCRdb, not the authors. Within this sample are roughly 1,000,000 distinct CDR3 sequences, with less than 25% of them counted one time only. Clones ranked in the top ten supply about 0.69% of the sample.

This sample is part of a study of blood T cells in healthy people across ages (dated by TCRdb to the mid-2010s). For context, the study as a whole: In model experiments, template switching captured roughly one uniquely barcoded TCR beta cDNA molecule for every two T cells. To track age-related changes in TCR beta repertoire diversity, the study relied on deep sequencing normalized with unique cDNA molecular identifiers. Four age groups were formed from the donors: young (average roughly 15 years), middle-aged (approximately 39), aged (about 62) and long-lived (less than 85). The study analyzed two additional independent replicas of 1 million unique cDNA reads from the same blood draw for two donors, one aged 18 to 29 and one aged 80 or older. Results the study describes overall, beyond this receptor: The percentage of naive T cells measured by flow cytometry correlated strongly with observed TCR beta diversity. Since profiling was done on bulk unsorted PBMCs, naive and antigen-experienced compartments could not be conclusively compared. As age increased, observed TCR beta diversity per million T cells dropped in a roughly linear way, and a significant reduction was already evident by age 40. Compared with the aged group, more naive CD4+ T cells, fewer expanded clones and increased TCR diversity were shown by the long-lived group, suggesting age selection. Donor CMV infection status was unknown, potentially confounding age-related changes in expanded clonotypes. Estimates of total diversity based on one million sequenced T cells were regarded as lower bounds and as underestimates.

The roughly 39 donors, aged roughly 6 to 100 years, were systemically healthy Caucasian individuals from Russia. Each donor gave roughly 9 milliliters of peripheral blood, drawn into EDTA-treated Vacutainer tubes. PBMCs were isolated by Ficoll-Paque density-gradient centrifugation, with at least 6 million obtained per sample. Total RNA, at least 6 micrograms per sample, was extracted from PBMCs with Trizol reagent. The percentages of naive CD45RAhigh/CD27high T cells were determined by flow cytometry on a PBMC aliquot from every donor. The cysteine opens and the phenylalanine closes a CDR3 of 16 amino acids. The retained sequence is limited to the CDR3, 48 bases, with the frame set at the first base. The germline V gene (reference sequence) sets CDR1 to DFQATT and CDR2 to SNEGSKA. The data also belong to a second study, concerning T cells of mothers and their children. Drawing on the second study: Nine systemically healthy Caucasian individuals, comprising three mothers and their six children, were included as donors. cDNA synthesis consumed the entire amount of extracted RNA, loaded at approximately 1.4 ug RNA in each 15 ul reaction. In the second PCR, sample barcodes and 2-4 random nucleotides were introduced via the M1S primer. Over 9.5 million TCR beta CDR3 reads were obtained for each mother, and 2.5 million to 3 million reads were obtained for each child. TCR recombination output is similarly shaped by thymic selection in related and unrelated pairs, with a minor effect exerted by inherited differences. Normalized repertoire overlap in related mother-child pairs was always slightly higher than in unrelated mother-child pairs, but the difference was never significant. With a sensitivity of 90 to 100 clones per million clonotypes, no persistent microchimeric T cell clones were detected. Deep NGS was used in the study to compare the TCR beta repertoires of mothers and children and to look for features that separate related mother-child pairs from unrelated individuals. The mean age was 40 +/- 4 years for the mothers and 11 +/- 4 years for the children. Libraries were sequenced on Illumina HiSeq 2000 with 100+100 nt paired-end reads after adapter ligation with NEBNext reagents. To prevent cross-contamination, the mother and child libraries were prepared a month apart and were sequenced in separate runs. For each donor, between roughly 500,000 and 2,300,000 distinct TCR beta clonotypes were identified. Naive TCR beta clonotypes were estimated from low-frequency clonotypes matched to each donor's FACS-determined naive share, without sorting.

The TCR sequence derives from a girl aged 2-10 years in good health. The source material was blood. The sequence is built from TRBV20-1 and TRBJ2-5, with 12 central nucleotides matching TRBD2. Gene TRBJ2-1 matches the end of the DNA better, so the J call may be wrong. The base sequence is TGCAGTGCTAGAGCACTAGCGGGGGGAAGTTACAATGAGCAGTTCTTC. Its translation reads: CSARALAGGSYNEQFF.